The source of this TCR beta chain is a study of regulatory T cells in long-lasting Graves disease. Looking at the study overall: Antithyroid drug use was under 3 months in newly diagnosed Graves' patients.

Time point reported: newly diagnosed GD, antithyroid drugs for less than 3 months. Researchers made the TCR library from RNA that was extracted from PBMCs. The study's findings and limits: Among the persistent patients, approximately 2,900 public clonotypes were shared, more than the roughly 970 shared among new patients. TRBV28, TRBJ1-2 and TRBJ2-5 were favored in persistent disease.

Arm-PCR of CDR3 regions with iRepertoire HTBI primers generated TCR beta libraries. Via MiXCR, TCRdb re-called the multiplex PCR reads, giving one row per CDR3 protein. This table holds about 460,000 distinct CDR3 sequences, around 15% found once. This CDR3 has 15 residues. V shed 5 bases and J 2 bases; nucleotides not matched to a gene: 6. This clonotype was detected ten times or more. Its antigen is not known. These data also formed part of another study, on T cells in Graves' hyperthyroidism and ophthalmopathy.

This sample comprised peripheral blood mononuclear cells (PBMCs), obtained at new diagnosis, from a patient treated with antithyroid drugs. The TCR comes from a woman aged 45-65 years with Graves disease. The rearrangement joins TRBV12-3 or TRBV12-4 to TRBJ2-7; 10 nucleotides align to TRBD1. The CDR3 region is CASSPRDRGTYEQYF. CDR3 in DNA: TGTGCCAGCAGTCCCAGGGACAGGGGAACCTACGAGCAGTACTTC.